This paragraph covers one TCR beta chain sequence. Its antigen is as yet unknown. The source of the sample is a study of pediatric ulcerative colitis. As for the study in general: Most patients had pancolitis, and two had left-sided colitis.

Assay used: immunoSEQ multiplex PCR; TCRdb lists only in-frame clones, some missing. The sample yields 16,000 or so clones, 70% to 85% seen once. Germline V gene lookup returns CDR1 SGDLS and CDR2 YYNGEE. The CDR3 contains 13 residues. The V end lost 4 bases, the J end lost 5 bases, and 10 bases lay between the germline ends. The rectum was sampled with one to two pinch biopsies at colonoscopy. Study observations and caveats: Clonal expansions reduced rectal repertoire diversity in acute severe colitis. All ulcerative colitis patients, but no controls, carried a couple of rectal clonotypes.

The sequencing input was gut tissue. The TCR comes from a boy between 10 and 17 years old with moderate ulcerative colitis. This chain uses TRBV9 with TRBJ2-4; perhaps TRBD2 as D (6 bases). CDR3 sequence reads: CASSFGTENIQYF. As DNA, the CDR3 is TGTGCCAGCAGCTTCGGGACTGAAAACATTCAGTACTTC. Full variable domain (remainder filled in from reference TRBV9 and TRBJ2-4): DSGVTQTPKHLITATGQRVTLRCSPRSGDLSVYWYQQSLDQGLQFLIQYYNGEERAKGNILERFSAQQFPDLHSELNLSSLELGDSALYFCASSFGTENIQYFGAGTRLSVL.